This record covers a single TCR beta chain. The sample originates from a study of blood T cell repertoires in COVID-19. Repertoires were generated with immunoSEQ multiplex PCR, while TCRdb's copy carries only in-frame clones and drops some. Of roughly 160,000 clones in the sample, around nine tenths were seen once. The CDR3 covers 13 residues. Germline lookup yields CDR1 SNHLY and CDR2 FYNNEI. The J segment lost 6 bases and the V segment lost 6 bases, leaving 6 bases of the junction unmatched. The sequence derives from a woman of 80 years or more with COVID-19, enrolled during active disease. The sample consisted of peripheral blood. The chain couples TRBV2 to TRBJ2-3, with 7 bases aligning to TRBD1. CDR3 in DNA: TGTGCCAGCAGCACAGGGGCCCACGATACGCAGTATTTT. Amino acids: CASSTGAHDTQYF.